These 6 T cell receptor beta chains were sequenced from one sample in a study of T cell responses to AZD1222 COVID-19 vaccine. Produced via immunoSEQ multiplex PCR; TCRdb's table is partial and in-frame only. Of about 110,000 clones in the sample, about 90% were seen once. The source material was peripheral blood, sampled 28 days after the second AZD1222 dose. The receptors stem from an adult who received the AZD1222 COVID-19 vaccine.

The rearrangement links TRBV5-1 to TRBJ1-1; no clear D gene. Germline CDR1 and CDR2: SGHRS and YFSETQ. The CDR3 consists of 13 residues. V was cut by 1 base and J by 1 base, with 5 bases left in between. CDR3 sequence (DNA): TGCGCCAGCAGCTTGTCTCGGAACACTGAAGCTTTCTTT. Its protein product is CASSLSRNTEAFF. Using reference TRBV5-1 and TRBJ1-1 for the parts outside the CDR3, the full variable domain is KAGVTQTPRYLIKTRGQQVTLSCSPISGHRSVSWYQQTPGQGLQFLFEYFSETQRNKGNFPGRFSGRQFSNSRSEMNVSTLELGDSALYLCASSLSRNTEAFFGQGTRLTVV.

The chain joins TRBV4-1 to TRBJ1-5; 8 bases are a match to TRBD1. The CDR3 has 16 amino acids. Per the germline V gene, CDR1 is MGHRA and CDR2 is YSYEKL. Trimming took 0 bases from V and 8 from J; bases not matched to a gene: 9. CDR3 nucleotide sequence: TGCGCCAGCAGCCAAGATCTAAGCACAGGGGGTAAGCCCCAGCATTTT. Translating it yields CASSQDLSTGGKPQHF.

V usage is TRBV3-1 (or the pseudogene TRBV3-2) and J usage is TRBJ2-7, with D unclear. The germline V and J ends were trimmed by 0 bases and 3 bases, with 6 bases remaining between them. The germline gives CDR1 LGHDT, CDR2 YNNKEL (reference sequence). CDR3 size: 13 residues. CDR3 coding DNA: TGTGCCAGCAGCCAAGATTGGGGCTACGAGCAGTACTTC. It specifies CASSQDWGYEQYF.

CDR3 loop: CASSQDGAPGTQYF. Written as DNA, the CDR3 is TGCGCCAGCAGCCAAGATGGGGCCCCCGGGACCCAGTACTTC. The genes are TRBV4-1 and TRBJ2-5, with D tentatively TRBD1 (5 bases). V gave up 0 bases and J gave up 7 bases, with 12 bases separating them. Germline CDR1 reads MGHRA; CDR2 reads YSYEKL. This CDR3 spans 14 amino acids.

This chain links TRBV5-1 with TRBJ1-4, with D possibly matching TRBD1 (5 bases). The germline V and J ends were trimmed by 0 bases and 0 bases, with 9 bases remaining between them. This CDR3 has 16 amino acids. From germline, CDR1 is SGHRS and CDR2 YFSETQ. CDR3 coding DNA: TGCGCCAGCAGCTTGGCGGGGGGAACAACTAATGAAAAACTGTTTTTT. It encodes CASSLAGGTTNEKLFF.

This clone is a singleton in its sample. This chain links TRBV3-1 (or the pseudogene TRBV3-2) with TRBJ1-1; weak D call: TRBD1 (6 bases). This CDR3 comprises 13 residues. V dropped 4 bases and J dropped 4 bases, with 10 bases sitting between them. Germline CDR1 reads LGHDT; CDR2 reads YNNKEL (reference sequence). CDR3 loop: CASSPRGGTEAFF. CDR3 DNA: TGTGCCAGCAGCCCTAGGGGGGGCACTGAAGCTTTCTTT.